This T cell receptor (beta chain) originates from a study of cytomegalovirus exposure and HLA in healthy donors. Overall study: When 398 donors were genotyped, about 80% of them were found to fall in the Caucasian-associated ancestry cluster.

This CDR3 contains 13 residues. Germline lookup yields CDR1 LNHNV and CDR2 YYDKDF (reference sequence). V lost 0 bases and J 7 bases, leaving 10 bases between the germline ends. The PCR was carried out with 60 Vbeta primers and 13 Jbeta primers. The assay was immunoSEQ multiplex PCR, and TCRdb's table has in-frame clones only and misses some. The sample has approximately 190,000 clones; about four fifths are singletons. A word on this clone: Its specificity is not known.

Broader study findings: There were a few CMV-associated chains whose specificity for CMV antigens was confirmed in vitro.

The sequence was collected from a man between 40 and 49 years old in good health and CMV-seropositive. The sequenced material came from PBMCs. The chain combines TRBV15 with TRBJ2-7; D ambiguous. The CDR3 loop is CATSRDPGREQYF. CDR3 bases: TGTGCCACCAGCAGAGATCCGGGTCGGGAGCAGTACTTC.